The 9 T cell receptor beta chains presented below share a single source sample, sequenced in a study of cytomegalovirus exposure and HLA in healthy donors. Use of 60 Vbeta and 13 Jbeta primers characterized the PCR. The method was immunoSEQ multiplex PCR; TCRdb's version includes in-frame clones alone and lacks a portion of them. This table has 200,000 to 250,000 clones, 85% to 90% appearing once. Specimen: PBMCs. Every receptor here comes from a woman younger than 30 in good health and CMV-seronegative.

V gene TRBV7-6 combines with J gene TRBJ1-1, with TRBD1 matching over 8 bases. The CDR3 is made up of 15 amino acids. The ends lost 4 bases at V and 1 base at J; junction bases unmatched: 5. The germline gives CDR1 SGHVS, CDR2 FNYEAQ. The CDR3 sequence is CASSSPDRGNTEAFF. For the CDR3, the DNA is TGTGCCAGCAGCTCACCCGACAGGGGGAACACTGAAGCTTTCTTT.

The gene calls are TRBV28 and TRBJ2-1; 12 bases agree with TRBD2. The junction had 2 bases not matched to a gene; V was cut back by 1 base and J by 7 bases. The CDR3 covers 15 residues. Germline values: CDR1 MDHEN, CDR2 SYDVKM. CDR3: CASSLLTSGSNEQFF. The CDR3 region has the DNA TGTGCCAGCAGTTTATTGACTAGCGGGAGTAATGAGCAGTTCTTC.

This chain links TRBV9 with TRBJ1-1, with D perhaps matching TRBD1 (5 bases). This CDR3 is 11 amino acids long. The germline V gene encodes CDR1 SGDLS and CDR2 YYNGEE. V lost 5 bases and J lost 13, with 15 bases in between. The CDR3 protein is CASSPPGGFFF. CDR3 nucleotide sequence: TGTGCCAGCAGTCCCCCGGGGGGTTTTTTCTTT.

The V call is TRBV7-9, the J call TRBJ2-5, with D hard to call. This CDR3 region has 15 residues. Germline V CDR1 and CDR2: SEHNR, FQNEAQ (reference sequence). The V gene lost 2 bases and the J gene lost 4 bases, with 14 bases spanning the gap. The CDR3 loop is CASSLFVGSRETQYF. In DNA form, the CDR3 reads TGTGCCAGCAGCTTATTTGTCGGGTCGCGAGAGACCCAGTACTTC.

This clone has just one count. This chain connects TRBV19 to TRBJ2-7; D is unresolved. The germline CDR1 and CDR2 sequences are LNHDA and SQIVND (reference sequence). This CDR3 contains 13 residues. Deletions cut 8 bases from V and 2 bases from J, with 13 bases between. CDR3 amino acids: CASSTDPTYEQYF. The DNA for the CDR3 is TGTGCCAGTTCGACTGACCCTACCTACGAGCAGTACTTC.

The chain carries TRBV18 and TRBJ1-6, with D perhaps TRBD1 (5 bases). The CDR3 is 16 residues long. V lost 2 bases and J lost 5, with 13 bases in between. The germline V gene has CDR1 KGHSH and CDR2 LQKENI. The CDR3: CASSPRAGRNNSPLHF. In DNA, the CDR3 is TGTGCCAGCTCACCAAGGGCAGGGCGGAATAATTCACCCCTCCACTTT.

The rearrangement uses TRBV4-3 and TRBJ2-3; D is undetermined. Trimming removed 4 bases at V and 1 base at J, with 9 bases between. The germline gives CDR1 LGHNA, CDR2 YSLEER. This CDR3 comprises 14 residues. Here the CDR3 DNA reads TGCGCCAGCAGCCCCTACTACGGCACAGATACGCAGTATTTT. This codes for CASSPYYGTDTQYF.

In DNA form, the CDR3 reads TGTGCCTGGAGTTCTGGCGGCTCAGTTAAGCAGTTCTTC. Its translation is CAWSSGGSVKQFF. This chain links TRBV30 with TRBJ2-1; D not certain. In germline, CDR1 is GTSNPN, CDR2 SVGIG (reference sequence). Trimming stripped 2 bases from V and 11 bases from J, with 16 bases between. This CDR3 region has 13 residues. The full variable domain, rest sourced from reference TRBV30 and TRBJ2-1, is SQTIHQWPATLVQPVGSPLSLECTVEGTSNPNLYWYRQAAGRGLQLLFYSVGIGQISSEVPQNLSASRPQDRQFILSSKKLLLSDSGFYLCAWSSGGSVKQFFGPGTRLTVL.

The chain employs TRBV18 and TRBJ2-7; 12 bases line up with TRBD1. The junction had 6 bases not matched to a gene; V was cut back by 3 bases and J by 6 bases. Germline loops: CDR1 KGHSH, CDR2 LQKENI. The CDR3 spans 15 residues. CDR3 sequence reads: CASSPLGTGGLEQYF. Written as DNA, the CDR3 is TGTGCCAGCTCACCTCTCGGGACAGGGGGCCTCGAGCAGTACTTC.